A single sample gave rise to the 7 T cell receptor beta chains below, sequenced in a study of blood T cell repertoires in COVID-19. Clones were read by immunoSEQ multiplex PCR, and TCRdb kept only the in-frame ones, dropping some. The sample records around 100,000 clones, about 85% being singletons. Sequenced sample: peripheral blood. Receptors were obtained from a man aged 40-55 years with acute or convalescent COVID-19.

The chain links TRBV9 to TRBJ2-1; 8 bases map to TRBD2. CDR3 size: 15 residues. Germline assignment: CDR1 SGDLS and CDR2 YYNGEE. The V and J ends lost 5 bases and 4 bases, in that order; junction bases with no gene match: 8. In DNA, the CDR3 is TGTGCCAGCAGTGACACTAGCGGAGTGTACAATGAGCAGTTCTTC. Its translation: CASSDTSGVYNEQFF.

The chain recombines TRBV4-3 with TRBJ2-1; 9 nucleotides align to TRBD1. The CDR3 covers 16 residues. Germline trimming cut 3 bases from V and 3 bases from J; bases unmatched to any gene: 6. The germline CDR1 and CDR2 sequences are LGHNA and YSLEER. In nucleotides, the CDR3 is TGCGCCAGCAGCCAGGATAACAGGGGGCGCTACAATGAGCAGTTCTTC. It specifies CASSQDNRGRYNEQFF.

CDR3 sequence reads: CASSLVQSNTEAFF. The CDR3 nucleotides are TGTGCCAGCAGTTTGGTACAATCGAACACTGAAGCTTTCTTT. J is TRBJ1-1 and V is TRBV28, with D unresolved. The CDR3 covers 14 residues. Trimming took off 3 bases at V and 1 base at J, with 9 bases between the two ends. Germline CDR1 and CDR2: MDHEN and SYDVKM.

The CDR3 region has the DNA TGTGCCACCAGCAGAGAAGACGGAGTGAACACTGAAGCTTTCTTT. Amino acid sequence: CATSREDGVNTEAFF. The V and J genes are TRBV15 and TRBJ1-1; D remains unclear. Trimming took 0 bases from V and 0 from J, leaving 8 bases between them. The CDR3 extends over 15 amino acids. Germline V gives CDR1 LNHNV, CDR2 YYDKDF (reference sequence).

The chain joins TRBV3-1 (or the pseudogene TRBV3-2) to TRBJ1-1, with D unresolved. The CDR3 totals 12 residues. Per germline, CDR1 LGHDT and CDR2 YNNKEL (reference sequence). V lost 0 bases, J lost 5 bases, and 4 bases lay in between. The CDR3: CASSQDLTEAFF. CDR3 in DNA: TGTGCCAGCAGCCAAGATCTGACTGAAGCTTTCTTT.

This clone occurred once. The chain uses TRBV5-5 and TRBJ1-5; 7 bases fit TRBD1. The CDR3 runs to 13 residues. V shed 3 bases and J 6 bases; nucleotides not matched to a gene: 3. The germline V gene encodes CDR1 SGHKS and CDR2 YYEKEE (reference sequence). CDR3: CASSSQGGQPQHF. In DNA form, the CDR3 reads TGTGCCAGCAGCTCCCAGGGGGGTCAGCCCCAGCATTTT.

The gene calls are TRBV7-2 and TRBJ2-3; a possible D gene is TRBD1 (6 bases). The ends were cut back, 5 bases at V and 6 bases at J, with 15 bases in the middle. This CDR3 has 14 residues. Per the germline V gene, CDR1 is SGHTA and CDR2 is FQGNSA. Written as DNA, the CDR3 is TGTGCCAGCAGCCTTGTGGGGGCGGTCGATACGCAGTATTTT. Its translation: CASSLVGAVDTQYF.